This T cell receptor beta chain appears in the sequencing data of a study of T cells in Graves' hyperthyroidism and ophthalmopathy. In this sample, this clonotype turned up many times. V was pared by 6 bases and J by 1 base, with 9 bases between. Germline assignment: CDR1 DFQATT and CDR2 SNEGSKA (reference sequence). This CDR3 contains 12 residues. TCR beta CDR3 sequences were amplified from RNA transcripts. With the HTBI primer set, the TCR CDR3 went through a first round of RT-PCR. TCRdb used MiXCR to reprocess the multiplex PCR reads, holding one entry per CDR3 protein. The sample holds 130,000 to 150,000 distinct CDR3 sequences, about 20% seen once.

Sequencing was done on a sample of blood. This clonotype originated in a woman aged 45-65 years with Graves' hyperthyroidism that later progressed to Graves' ophthalmopathy. This sequence joins TRBV20-1 and TRBJ2-5; D remains ambiguous. CDR3 protein: CSADFFQETQYF. In DNA form, the CDR3 reads TGCAGTGCAGACTTCTTCCAAGAGACCCAGTACTTC.